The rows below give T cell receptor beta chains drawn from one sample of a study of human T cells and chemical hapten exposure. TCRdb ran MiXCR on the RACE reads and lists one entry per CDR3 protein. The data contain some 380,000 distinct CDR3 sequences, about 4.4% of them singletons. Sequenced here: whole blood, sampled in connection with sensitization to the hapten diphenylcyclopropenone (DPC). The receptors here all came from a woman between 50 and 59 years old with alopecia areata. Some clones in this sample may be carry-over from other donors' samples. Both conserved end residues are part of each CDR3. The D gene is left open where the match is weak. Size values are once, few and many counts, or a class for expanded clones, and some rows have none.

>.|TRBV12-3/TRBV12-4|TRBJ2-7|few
CASSLSADPPKQYF
TGTGCCAGCAGTTTATCGGCCGACCCTCCGAAGCAGTACTTC
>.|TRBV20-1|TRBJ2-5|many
CSARVETQYF
TGCAGTGCTAGAGTGGAGACCCAGTACTTC
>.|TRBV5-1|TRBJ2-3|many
CASNTGSDTQYF
TGCGCCAGCAACACAGGGTCAGATACGCAGTATTTT
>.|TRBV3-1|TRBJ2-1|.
CASSQEVTLRNEQFF
TGTGCCAGCAGCCAAGAGGTAACACTCCGGAATGAGCAGTTCTTC
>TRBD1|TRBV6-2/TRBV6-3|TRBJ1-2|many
CASSYGTANYGYTF
TGTGCCAGCAGTTACGGGACAGCTAACTATGGCTACACCTTC
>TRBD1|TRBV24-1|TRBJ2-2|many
CATSDPRTGPTGELFF
TGTGCCACCAGTGATCCTCGGACAGGACCAACCGGGGAGCTGTTTTTT
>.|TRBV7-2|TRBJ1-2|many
CASILSRDLNYGYTF
TGTGCCAGCATCCTAAGTCGGGACTTAAACTATGGCTACACCTTC
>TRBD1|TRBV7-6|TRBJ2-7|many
CASTGQGEGEQYF
TGTGCCAGCACCGGACAGGGGGAGGGCGAGCAGTACTTC
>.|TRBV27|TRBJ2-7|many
CASSSLAAEQYF
TGTGCCAGCAGTTCCCTAGCCGCGGAGCAGTACTTC
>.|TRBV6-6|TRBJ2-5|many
CASSDRGREETQYF
TGTGCCAGCAGTGACCGGGGCAGGGAGGAGACCCAGTACTTC
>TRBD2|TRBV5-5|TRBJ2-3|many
CASSLERDRGGTDTQYF
TGTGCCAGCAGCTTGGAGCGGGATCGAGGAGGCACAGATACGCAGTATTTT
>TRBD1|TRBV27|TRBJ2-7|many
CASSLAGTGGYEQYF
TGTGCCAGCAGCTTAGCTGGGACAGGGGGTTACGAGCAGTACTTC
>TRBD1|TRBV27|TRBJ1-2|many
CASRHGTVYGYTF
TGTGCCAGCAGGCACGGGACAGTCTATGGCTACACCTTC
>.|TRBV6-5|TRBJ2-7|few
CASSGLTGSGEQYF
TGTGCCAGCAGTGGTCTGACGGGGAGCGGCGAGCAGTACTTC
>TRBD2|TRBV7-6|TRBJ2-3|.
CASSPNSGRDGDTQYF
TGTGCCAGCAGCCCCAATAGCGGGAGGGATGGAGATACGCAGTATTTT
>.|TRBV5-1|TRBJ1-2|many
CASSGDIYGYTF
TGCGCCAGCAGCGGGGACATATACGGCTACACCTTC